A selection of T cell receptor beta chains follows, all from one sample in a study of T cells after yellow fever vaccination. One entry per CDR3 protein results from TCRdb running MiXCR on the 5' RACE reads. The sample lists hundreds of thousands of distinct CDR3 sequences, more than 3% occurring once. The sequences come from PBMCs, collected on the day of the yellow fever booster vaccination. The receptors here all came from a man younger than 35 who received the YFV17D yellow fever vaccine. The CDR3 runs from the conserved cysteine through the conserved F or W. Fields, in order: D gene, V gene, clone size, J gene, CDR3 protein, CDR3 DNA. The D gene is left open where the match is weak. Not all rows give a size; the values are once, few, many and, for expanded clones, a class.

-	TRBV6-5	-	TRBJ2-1	CASSYGRGYNEQFF	TGTGCCAGCAGTTACGGCAGGGGATACAATGAGCAGTTCTTC
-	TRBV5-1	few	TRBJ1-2	CASSADTANYGYTF	TGCGCCAGCAGCGCGGACACAGCTAACTATGGCTACACCTTC
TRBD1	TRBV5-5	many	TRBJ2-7	CASSQTRQGTYEQYF	TGTGCCAGCAGCCAAACCCGACAGGGCACCTACGAGCAGTACTTC
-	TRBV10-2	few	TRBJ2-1	CATNGNEQFF	TGCGCCACCAACGGAAATGAGCAGTTCTTC
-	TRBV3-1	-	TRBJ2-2	CASSQDRGGDTGELFF	TGTGCCAGCAGCCAAGATCGAGGGGGGGACACCGGGGAGCTGTTTTTT
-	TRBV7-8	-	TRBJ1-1	CASSNRDENTEAFF	TGTGCCAGCAGCAACAGGGATGAGAACACTGAAGCTTTCTTT
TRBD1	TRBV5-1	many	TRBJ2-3	CASSAGQDSTDTQYF	TGCGCCAGCAGCGCCGGACAGGATAGCACAGATACGCAGTATTTT
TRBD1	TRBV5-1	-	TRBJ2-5	CASSSGTGQQETQYF	TGCGCCAGCAGCTCCGGGACAGGGCAACAAGAGACCCAGTACTTC
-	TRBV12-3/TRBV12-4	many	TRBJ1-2	CASSFRDAWGGYTF	TGTGCCAGCAGTTTCCGGGACGCCTGGGGTGGCTACACCTTC
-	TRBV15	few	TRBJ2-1	CATTRSPGSYNEQFF	TGTGCCACCACCCGTTCCCCCGGGTCTTACAATGAGCAGTTCTTC
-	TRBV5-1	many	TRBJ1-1	CASSGGEPGAFF	TGCGCCAGCAGCGGGGGGGAGCCCGGAGCTTTCTTT
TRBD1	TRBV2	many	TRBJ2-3	CASSSTGVGTDTQYF	TGTGCCAGCAGTTCCACAGGGGTGGGGACCGATACGCAGTATTTT
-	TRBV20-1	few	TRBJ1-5	CSARNPRPNQPQHF	TGCAGTGCTAGAAATCCAAGGCCGAATCAGCCCCAGCATTTT
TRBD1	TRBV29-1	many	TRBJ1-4	CSVSYRDSKGKLFF	TGCAGCGTCAGCTATCGGGACAGCAAAGGGAAACTGTTTTTT
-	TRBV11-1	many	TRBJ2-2	CASSLAWAAYNTGELFF	TGTGCCAGCAGCTTAGCATGGGCGGCGTATAACACCGGGGAGCTGTTTTTT
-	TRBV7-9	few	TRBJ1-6	CASSLGDNPNSPLHF	TGTGCCAGCAGCTTAGGAGACAATCCCAATTCACCCCTCCACTTT
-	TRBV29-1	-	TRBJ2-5	CSVSHSRETQYF	TGCAGCGTTTCACACTCGAGGGAGACCCAGTACTTC
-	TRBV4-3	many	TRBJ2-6	CASSQDQSSGANVLTF	TGCGCCAGCAGCCAAGACCAGAGCTCTGGGGCCAACGTCCTGACTTTC
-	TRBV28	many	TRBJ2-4	CASSFQDIQYF	TGTGCCAGCAGTTTTCAGGACATTCAGTACTTC
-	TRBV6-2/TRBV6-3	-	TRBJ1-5	CASSYVGSMNNQPQHF	TGTGCCAGCAGTTACGTCGGCAGTATGAACAATCAGCCCCAGCATTTT
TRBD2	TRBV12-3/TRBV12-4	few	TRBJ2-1	CASSPPTSAGYNEQFF	TGTGCCAGCAGTCCCCCCACTAGCGCGGGGTACAATGAGCAGTTCTTC
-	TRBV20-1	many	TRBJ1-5	CSARDFQGQPQHF	TGCAGTGCTAGAGATTTCCAGGGTCAGCCCCAGCATTTT
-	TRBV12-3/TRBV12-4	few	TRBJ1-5	CASSWEESNQPQHF	TGTGCCAGCAGCTGGGAGGAGAGCAATCAGCCCCAGCATTTT
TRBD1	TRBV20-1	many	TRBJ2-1	CSARAGTGYAVEQFF	TGCAGTGCGCGCGCCGGGACAGGGTATGCCGTTGAGCAGTTCTTC
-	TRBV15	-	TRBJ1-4	CATSRLYGATNEKLFF	TGTGCCACCAGCAGACTCTATGGTGCAACTAATGAAAAACTGTTTTTT
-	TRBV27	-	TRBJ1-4	CASSTRIELGFEKLFF	TGTGCCAGCAGTACCCGGATTGAGCTGGGGTTTGAAAAACTGTTTTTT
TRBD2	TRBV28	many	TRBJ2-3	CATMTSGTDTQYF	TGTGCCACCATGACTAGCGGCACAGATACGCAGTATTTT
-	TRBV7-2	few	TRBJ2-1	CASSLAGSHNEQFF	TGTGCCAGCAGCTTAGCAGGGTCCCACAATGAGCAGTTCTTC
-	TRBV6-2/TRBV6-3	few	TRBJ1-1	CASSTQGRELAFF	TGTGCCAGCAGCACACAGGGTCGTGAATTAGCTTTCTTT
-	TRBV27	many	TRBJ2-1	CASSFLGASSYNEQFF	TGTGCCAGCAGTTTCTTAGGAGCTAGCTCCTACAATGAGCAGTTCTTC
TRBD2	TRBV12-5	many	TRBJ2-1	CASGLLLTSGGANEQFF	TGTGCTAGTGGTTTGCTCCTAACTAGCGGGGGGGCAAATGAGCAGTTCTTC
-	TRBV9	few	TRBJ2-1	CASSPPTATYNEQFF	TGTGCCAGCAGCCCCCCCACGGCTACCTACAATGAGCAGTTCTTC
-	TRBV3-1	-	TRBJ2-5	CASSQDSGETQYF	TGTGCCAGCAGCCAAGATTCGGGGGAGACCCAGTACTTC
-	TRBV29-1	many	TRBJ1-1	CSVGGATEAFF	TGCAGCGTTGGTGGGGCCACTGAAGCTTTCTTT
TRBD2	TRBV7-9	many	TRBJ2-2	CASNRGDTGELFF	TGTGCCAGCAACCGGGGGGACACCGGGGAGCTGTTTTTT
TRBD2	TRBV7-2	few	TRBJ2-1	CASSLEMGGRNEQFF	TGTGCCAGCAGCTTAGAAATGGGGGGGAGAAATGAGCAGTTCTTC
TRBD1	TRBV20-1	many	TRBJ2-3	CSALGQLADTQYF	TGCAGTGCTCTGGGACAGTTAGCAGATACGCAGTATTTT
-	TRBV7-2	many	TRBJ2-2	CASSGGPSTGELFF	TGTGCCAGCAGCGGGGGGCCGAGCACCGGGGAGCTGTTTTTT
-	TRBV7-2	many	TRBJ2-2	CASSFLGGMTGELFF	TGTGCCAGCAGCTTTTTGGGGGGCATGACCGGGGAGCTGTTTTTT
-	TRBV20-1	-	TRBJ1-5	CSARGGTNQPQHF	TGCAGTGCTAGAGGGGGGACCAATCAGCCCCAGCATTTT
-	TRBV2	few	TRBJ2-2	CASSETRAGELFF	TGTGCCAGCAGTGAAACAAGGGCCGGGGAGCTGTTTTTT
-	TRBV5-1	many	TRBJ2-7	CASSLGPRTAYEQYF	TGCGCCAGCAGCTTGGGACCTCGTACTGCCTACGAGCAGTACTTC
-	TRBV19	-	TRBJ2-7	CADPGGPYEQYF	TGTGCCGATCCAGGGGGGCCCTACGAGCAGTACTTC
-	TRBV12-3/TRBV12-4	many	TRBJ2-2	CASLRRSAGELFF	TGTGCCAGCCTCAGAAGGAGCGCCGGGGAGCTGTTTTTT
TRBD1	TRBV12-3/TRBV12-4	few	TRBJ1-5	CASSLNSGGGQPQHF	TGTGCCAGCAGTTTAAATTCAGGGGGCGGTCAGCCCCAGCATTTT
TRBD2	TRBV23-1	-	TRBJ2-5	CAAIRLGLAHQETQYF	TGCGCCGCCATACGGCTGGGACTAGCGCACCAAGAGACCCAGTACTTC
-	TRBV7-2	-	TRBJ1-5	CASSSGYGQPQHF	TGTGCCAGCAGCTCCGGGTATGGACAGCCCCAGCATTTT
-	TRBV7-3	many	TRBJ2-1	CASSLSPLGFSGNEQFF	TGTGCCAGCAGCCTGTCCCCATTGGGCTTCTCGGGGAATGAGCAGTTCTTC
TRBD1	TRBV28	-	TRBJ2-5	CASGDRQGYQETQYF	TGTGCCAGCGGCGATCGACAGGGGTACCAAGAGACCCAGTACTTC
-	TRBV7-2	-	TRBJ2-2	CASSLVVWNTGELFF	TGTGCCAGCAGCTTAGTCGTGTGGAACACCGGGGAGCTGTTTTTT
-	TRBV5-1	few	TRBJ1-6	CASGTDSGTPNSPLHF	TGCGCCAGCGGGACCGACTCCGGGACTCCCAATTCACCCCTCCACTTT